These 10 T cell receptor beta chains came from one sample sequenced in a study of T cells expressing NK-cell markers. TCRdb reprocessed the 5' RACE reads, with one entry per CDR3 protein and no DNA. The repertoire table contains approximately 550,000 distinct CDR3 sequences. Source material: blood T cells: a sorted CD56 or NKG2C T cell subset, CD4+ or CD8+ T cells, or bulk PBMC T cells (not recorded which). These receptors all come from a man aged 18 to 29 in good health.

The chain couples TRBV5-6 to TRBJ1-2; there is no DNA to check the TCRdb D call of TRBD1. In germline, CDR1 is SGHDT, CDR2 YYEEEE. The length of the CDR3 is 16 residues. CDR3 residues: CASSLPGTGVAYGYTF.

The chain combines TRBV25-1 with TRBJ1-1. The CDR3 runs to 11 residues. Germline CDR1 MGHDK, CDR2 SYGVNS. CDR3: CASSEGSRTFF.

The chain links TRBV12-3 or TRBV12-4 to TRBJ2-1; the TCRdb call, TRBD2, lacks DNA for checking. The length of the CDR3 is 15 residues. The CDR3 loop reads CASTQLAGGPSEQFF.

The genes are TRBV6-1 and TRBJ2-1; TCRdb's D call, TRBD1, is unchecked because there is no DNA. Looked up from germline, CDR1 is MNHNS and CDR2 is SASEGT. The CDR3 is 14 amino acids. The CDR3 sequence is CASRTPLVYNEQFF.

The chain joins TRBV7-8 to TRBJ2-2; TCRdb selects TRBD1, and the lack of DNA leaves this call unchecked. Germline assignment: CDR1 SGHVS and CDR2 FQNEAQ. CDR3 length equals 15 residues. The chain's CDR3 is CASSLGRGLFGELFF.

V and J are TRBV20-1 and TRBJ2-7; TCRdb names TRBD2, which stays unverified in the absence of DNA. The CDR3 extends over 16 amino acids. Germline V gives CDR1 DFQATT, CDR2 SNEGSKA (reference sequence). The CDR3 protein is CSARDSTSGRGYEQYF.

The chain has TRBV28 and TRBJ2-1; absent DNA, TCRdb's TRBD2 call cannot be checked. Germline V lookup: CDR1 MDHEN, CDR2 SYDVKM. This CDR3 is built from 16 residues. This CDR3 reads CASRVAGLSSYNEQFF. The complete variable domain, with remaining parts taken from reference TRBV28 and TRBJ2-1, reads DVKVTQSSRYLVKRTGEKVFLECVQDMDHENMFWYRQDPGLGLRLIYFSYDVKMKEKGDIPEGYSVSREKKERFSLILESASTNQTSMYLCASRVAGLSSYNEQFFGPGTRLTVL.

The genes are TRBV10-3 and TRBJ2-6; the TRBD1 assignment by TCRdb is unverifiable without DNA. Germline V CDR1 and CDR2: ENHRY, SYGVKD. CDR3 length: 15 amino acids. CDR3: CAISESGTGANVLTF.

The chain recombines TRBV7-9 with TRBJ2-1; the D call of TRBD2 rests on TCRdb alone, since no DNA is present to check it. The CDR3 consists of 16 residues. CDR1 is SEHNR, CDR2 FQNEAQ, per germline (reference sequence). CDR3 protein: CASSPRTSGVYNEQFF.

The chain has TRBV20-1 and TRBJ1-2. Germline loops: CDR1 DFQATT, CDR2 SNEGSKA (reference sequence). This CDR3 comprises 14 residues. CDR3 amino acids: CSARDLAGPYGYTF.